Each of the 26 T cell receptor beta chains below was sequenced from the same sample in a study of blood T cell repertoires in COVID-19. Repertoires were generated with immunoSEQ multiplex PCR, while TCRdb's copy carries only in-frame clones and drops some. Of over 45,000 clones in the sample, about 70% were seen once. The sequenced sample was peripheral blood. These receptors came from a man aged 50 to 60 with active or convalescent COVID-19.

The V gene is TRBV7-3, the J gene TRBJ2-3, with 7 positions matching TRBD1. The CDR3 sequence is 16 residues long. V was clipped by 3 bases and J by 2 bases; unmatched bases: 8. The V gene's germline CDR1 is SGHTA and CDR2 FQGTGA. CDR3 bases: TGTGCCAGCAGCTTGCACAGGGGTTCGGACACAGATACGCAGTATTTT. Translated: CASSLHRGSDTDTQYF.

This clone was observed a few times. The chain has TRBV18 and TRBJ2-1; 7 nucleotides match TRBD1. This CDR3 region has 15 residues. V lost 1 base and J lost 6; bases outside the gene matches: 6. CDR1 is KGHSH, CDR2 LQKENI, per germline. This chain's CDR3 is CASSPLGGEFNEQFF. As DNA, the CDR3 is TGTGCCAGCTCACCACTAGGGGGCGAGTTCAATGAGCAGTTCTTC.

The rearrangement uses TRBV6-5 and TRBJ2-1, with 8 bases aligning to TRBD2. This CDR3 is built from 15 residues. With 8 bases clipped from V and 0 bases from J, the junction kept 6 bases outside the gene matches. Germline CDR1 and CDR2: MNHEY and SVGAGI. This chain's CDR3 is CASSRAGASYNEQFF. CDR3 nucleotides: TGTGCCAGCTCTCGAGCGGGAGCCTCCTACAATGAGCAGTTCTTC.

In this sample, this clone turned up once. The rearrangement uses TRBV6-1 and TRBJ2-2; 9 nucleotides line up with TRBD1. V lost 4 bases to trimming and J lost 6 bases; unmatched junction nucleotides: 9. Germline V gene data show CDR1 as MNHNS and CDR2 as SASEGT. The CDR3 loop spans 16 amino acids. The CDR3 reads CASSAYRGPGPGELFF. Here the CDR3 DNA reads TGTGCCAGCAGTGCATACAGGGGGCCTGGGCCCGGGGAGCTGTTTTTT.

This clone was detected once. CDR3 sequence (DNA): TGCAGCGTTGAAGAGACTAGCGGCTACGAGCAGTACTTC. Protein sequence: CSVEETSGYEQYF. The chain has TRBV29-1 and TRBJ2-7, with TRBD2 matching over 9 bases. J was trimmed by 3 bases and V by 0 bases; bases with no gene match: 0. The CDR3 length is 13 residues. From germline, CDR1 is SQVTM and CDR2 ANQGSEA.

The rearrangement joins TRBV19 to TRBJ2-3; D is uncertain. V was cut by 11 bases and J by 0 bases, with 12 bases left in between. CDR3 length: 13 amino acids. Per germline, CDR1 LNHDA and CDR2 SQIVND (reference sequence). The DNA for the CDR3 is TGTGCCGCCGCAGAGACTAGCACAGATACGCAGTATTTT. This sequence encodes CAAAETSTDTQYF.

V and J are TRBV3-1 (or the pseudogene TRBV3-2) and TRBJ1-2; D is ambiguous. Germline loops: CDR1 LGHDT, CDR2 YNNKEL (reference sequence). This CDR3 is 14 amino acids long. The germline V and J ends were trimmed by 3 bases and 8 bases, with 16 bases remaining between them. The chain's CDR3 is CASSHRDTQSGYTF. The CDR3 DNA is TGTGCCAGCAGCCACCGGGATACTCAGTCAGGCTACACCTTC.

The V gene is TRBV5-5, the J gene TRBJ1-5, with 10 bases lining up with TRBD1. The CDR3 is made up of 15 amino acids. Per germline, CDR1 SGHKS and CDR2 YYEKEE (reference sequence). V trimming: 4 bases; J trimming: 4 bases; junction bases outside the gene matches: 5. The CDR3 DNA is TGTGCCAGCAGCCCGCCGGGACAGGGGAATCAGCCCCAGCATTTT. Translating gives CASSPPGQGNQPQHF.

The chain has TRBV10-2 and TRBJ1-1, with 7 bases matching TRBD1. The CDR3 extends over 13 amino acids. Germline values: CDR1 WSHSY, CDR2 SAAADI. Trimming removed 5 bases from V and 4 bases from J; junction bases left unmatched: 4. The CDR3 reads CASSKGQSTEAFF. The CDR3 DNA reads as TGCGCCAGCAGTAAGGGACAGAGCACTGAAGCTTTCTTT.

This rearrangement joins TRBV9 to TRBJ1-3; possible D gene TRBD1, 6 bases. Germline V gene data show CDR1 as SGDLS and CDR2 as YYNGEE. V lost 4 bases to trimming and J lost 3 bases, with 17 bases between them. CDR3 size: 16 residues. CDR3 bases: TGTGCCAGCAGCCCCCGAGAACAGGGCCTTGGAAACACCATATATTTT. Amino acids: CASSPREQGLGNTIYF.

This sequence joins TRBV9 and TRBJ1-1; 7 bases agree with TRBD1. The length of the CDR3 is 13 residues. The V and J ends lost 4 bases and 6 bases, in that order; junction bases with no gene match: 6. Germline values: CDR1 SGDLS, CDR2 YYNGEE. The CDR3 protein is CASSIGGKAEAFF. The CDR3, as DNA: TGTGCCAGCAGCATAGGGGGCAAGGCTGAAGCTTTCTTT. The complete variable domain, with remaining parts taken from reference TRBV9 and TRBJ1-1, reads DSGVTQTPKHLITATGQRVTLRCSPRSGDLSVYWYQQSLDQGLQFLIQYYNGEERAKGNILERFSAQQFPDLHSELNLSSLELGDSALYFCASSIGGKAEAFFGQGTRLTVV.

The CDR3 DNA reads TGTGCCAGCAGCCAGGGACTGGACAATCAGCCCCAGCATTTT. Translated: CASSQGLDNQPQHF. The J gene is TRBJ1-5, the V gene TRBV3-1 (or the pseudogene TRBV3-2); the D gene is possibly TRBD1 (5 bases). Germline V lookup: CDR1 LGHDT, CDR2 YNNKEL (reference sequence). The CDR3 covers 14 residues. V was cut by 3 bases and J by 3 bases, with 9 bases left in between.

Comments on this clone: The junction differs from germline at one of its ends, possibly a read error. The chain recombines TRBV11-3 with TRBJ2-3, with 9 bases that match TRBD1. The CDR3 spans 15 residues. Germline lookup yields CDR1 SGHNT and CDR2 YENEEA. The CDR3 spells CASSKGQGLGPSVVF. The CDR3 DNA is TGTGCCAGCAGCAAGGGACAGGGTCTCGGGCCATCTGTAGTTTTT.

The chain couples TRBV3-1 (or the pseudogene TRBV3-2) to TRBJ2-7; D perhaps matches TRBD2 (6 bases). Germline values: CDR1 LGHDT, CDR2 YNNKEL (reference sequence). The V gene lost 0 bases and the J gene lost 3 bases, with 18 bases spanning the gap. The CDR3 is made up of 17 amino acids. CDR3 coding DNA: TGTGCCAGCAGCCAAGAGGGGGGTGCCTCGGACGTCTACGAGCAGTACTTC. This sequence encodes CASSQEGGASDVYEQYF.

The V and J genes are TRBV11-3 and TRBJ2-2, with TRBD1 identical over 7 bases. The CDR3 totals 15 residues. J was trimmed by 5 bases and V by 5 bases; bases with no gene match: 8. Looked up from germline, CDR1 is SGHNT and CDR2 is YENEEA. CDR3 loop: CASSPRQGSTGELFF. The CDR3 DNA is TGTGCCAGCAGCCCCCGACAGGGAAGTACCGGGGAGCTGTTTTTT.

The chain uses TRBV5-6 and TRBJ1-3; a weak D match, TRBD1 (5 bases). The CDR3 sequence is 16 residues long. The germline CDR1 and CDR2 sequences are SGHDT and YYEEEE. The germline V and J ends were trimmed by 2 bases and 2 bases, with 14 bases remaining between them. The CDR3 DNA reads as TGTGCCAGCAGCTTCGGGGGTGGTTTTACTGGAAACACCATATATTTT. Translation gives CASSFGGGFTGNTIYF.

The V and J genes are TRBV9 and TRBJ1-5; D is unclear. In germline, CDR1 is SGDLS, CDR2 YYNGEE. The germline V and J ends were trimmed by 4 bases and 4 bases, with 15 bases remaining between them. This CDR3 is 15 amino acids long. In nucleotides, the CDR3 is TGTGCCAGCAGCTCCACCCCCCTCACTAATCAGCCCCAGCATTTT. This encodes CASSSTPLTNQPQHF.

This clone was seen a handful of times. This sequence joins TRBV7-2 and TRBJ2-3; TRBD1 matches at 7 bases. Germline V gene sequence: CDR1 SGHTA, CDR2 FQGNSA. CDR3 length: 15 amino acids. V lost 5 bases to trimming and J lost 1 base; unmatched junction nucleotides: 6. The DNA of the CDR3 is TGTGCCAGCAGCCTACAGGGGTTGGGCACAGATACGCAGTATTTT. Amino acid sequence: CASSLQGLGTDTQYF. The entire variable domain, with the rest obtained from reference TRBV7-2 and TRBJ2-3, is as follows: GAGVSQSPSNKVTEKGKDVELRCDPISGHTALYWYRQSLGQGLEFLIYFQGNSAPDKSGLPSDRFSAERTGGSVSTLTIQRTQQEDSAVYLCASSLQGLGTDTQYFGPGTRLTVL.

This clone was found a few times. DNA of the CDR3: TGTGCCAGCGGGTGGGCGGGCCAAGAGACCCAGTACTTC. It is translated as CASGWAGQETQYF. The chain employs TRBV19 and TRBJ2-5, with a tentative D call TRBD2 (5 bases). Germline V gives CDR1 LNHDA, CDR2 SQIVND (reference sequence). The CDR3 is 13 residues long. Between the trimmed V and J ends, which lost 9 bases and 1 base, there was a span of 12 bases.

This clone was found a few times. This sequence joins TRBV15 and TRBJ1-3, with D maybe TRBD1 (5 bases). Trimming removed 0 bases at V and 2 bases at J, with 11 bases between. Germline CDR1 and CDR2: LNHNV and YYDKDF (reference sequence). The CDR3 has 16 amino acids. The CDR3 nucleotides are TGTGCCACCAGCAGAGATCTGGGGGGTGCTGGAAACACCATATATTTT. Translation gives CATSRDLGGAGNTIYF.

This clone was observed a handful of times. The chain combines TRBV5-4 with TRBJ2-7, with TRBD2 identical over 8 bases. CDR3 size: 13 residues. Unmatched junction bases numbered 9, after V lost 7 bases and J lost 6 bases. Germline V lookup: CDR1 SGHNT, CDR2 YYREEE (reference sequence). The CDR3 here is CASGLAGGGEQYF. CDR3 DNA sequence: TGTGCCAGCGGCCTGGCCGGGGGGGGCGAGCAGTACTTC.

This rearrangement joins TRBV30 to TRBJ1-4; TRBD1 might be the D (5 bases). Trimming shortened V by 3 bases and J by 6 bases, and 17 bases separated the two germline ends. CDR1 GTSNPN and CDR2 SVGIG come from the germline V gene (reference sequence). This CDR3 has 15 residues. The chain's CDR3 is CAWSPGGGTYEKLFF. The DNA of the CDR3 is TGTGCCTGGAGCCCCGGGGGGGGGACGTATGAAAAACTGTTTTTT.

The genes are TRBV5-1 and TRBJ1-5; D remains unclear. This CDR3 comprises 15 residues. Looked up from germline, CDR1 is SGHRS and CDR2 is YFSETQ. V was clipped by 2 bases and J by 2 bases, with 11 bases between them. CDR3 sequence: CASSLTGIGNQPQHF. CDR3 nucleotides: TGCGCCAGCAGCTTAACTGGTATTGGCAATCAGCCCCAGCATTTT.

The CDR3 coding sequence is TGTGCCAGCAGCGGAATGGTAGCCACAGATACGCAGTATTTT. It encodes CASSGMVATDTQYF. This chain uses TRBV7-6 with TRBJ2-3; D remains unclear. The CDR3 sequence is 14 residues long. Trimming removed 5 bases from V and 2 bases from J, with 11 bases in between. Per the germline V gene, CDR1 is SGHVS and CDR2 is FNYEAQ.

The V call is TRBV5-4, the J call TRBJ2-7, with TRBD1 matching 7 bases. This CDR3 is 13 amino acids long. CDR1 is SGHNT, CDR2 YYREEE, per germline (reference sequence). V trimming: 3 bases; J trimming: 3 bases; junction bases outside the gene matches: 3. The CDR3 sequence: CASSSQGIYEQYF. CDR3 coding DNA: TGTGCCAGCAGCTCACAGGGGATCTACGAGCAGTACTTC.

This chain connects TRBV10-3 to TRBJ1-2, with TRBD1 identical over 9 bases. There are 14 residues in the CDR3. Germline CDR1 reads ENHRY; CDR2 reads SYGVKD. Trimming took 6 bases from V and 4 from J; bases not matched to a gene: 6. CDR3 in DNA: TGTGCCATCAGGTCCGGGACAGGGTTCTATGGCTACACCTTC. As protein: CAIRSGTGFYGYTF.